These 14 T cell receptor beta chains share one sample of origin, sequenced in a study of molecular identifiers for immune sequencing clone quantification. TCRdb redid the calling of the PCR reads with MiXCR, one entry per CDR3 protein. The sample lists 550,000 to 750,000 distinct CDR3 sequences, 15% to 20% occurring once. Sequencing used naive CD8+ T cells from blood, with Jurkat cell RNA spiked in. The subset denotes: FACS-sorted CD8+CD4-CCR7+CD45RA+ naive T cells. The origin of the receptors is a human donor in good health. Some libraries in this study had Jurkat cell RNA spiked in.

As concerns this clonotype: A much larger clone differs from this one at a single base, so this may be a read error. The CDR3 carries no conserved terminal phenylalanine or tryptophan, so it likely arises from a read error. The V and J genes are TRBV28 and TRBJ1-4; D may be TRBD1 (6 bases). The germline CDR1 and CDR2 sequences are MDHEN and SYDVKM. V lost 6 bases, J lost 8 bases, and 19 bases lay in between. The CDR3 has 15 amino acids. CDR3 protein: CASSTDPGQREKLFS. CDR3 nucleotides: TGTGCCAGCAGCACAGACCCGGGACAAAGGGAAAAACTGTTTTCT.

This clonotype was found many times. This chain joins TRBV11-2 and TRBJ2-2; D possibly corresponds to TRBD1 (6 bases). Germline CDR1 and CDR2: SGHAT and FQNNGV. The CDR3 loop spans 16 amino acids. The germline V and J ends were trimmed by 2 bases and 0 bases, with 10 bases remaining between them. DNA of the CDR3: TGTGCCAGCAGCTTAAGCAGGGGATCGAACACCGGGGAGCTGTTTTTT. Amino acids: CASSLSRGSNTGELFF.

V is TRBV6-5 and J is TRBJ1-1; TRBD1 is a possible D gene (5 bases). Trimming took off 7 bases at V and 6 bases at J, with 18 bases between the two ends. Germline V gene data show CDR1 as MNHEY and CDR2 as SVGAGI. This CDR3 has 14 amino acids. The CDR3 DNA follows: TGTGCCAGCACTCCGCGGGTGGGGGACTCTGAAGCTTTCTTT. It translates to CASTPRVGDSEAFF.

This clonotype was recorded many times. V gene TRBV6-2 or TRBV6-3 combines with J gene TRBJ2-5; 7 bases match TRBD2. Per germline, CDR1 MNHEY and CDR2 SVGEGT. The CDR3 covers 15 residues. V trimming: 6 bases; J trimming: 2 bases; junction bases outside the gene matches: 9. The CDR3 DNA is TGTGCCAGCAGAAATAGCGGGCGCTATCAAGAGACCCAGTACTTC. Translation: CASRNSGRYQETQYF.

The table lists this clonotype with many counts. The rearrangement links TRBV7-6 to TRBJ2-3, with D uncertain. The CDR3 is 12 residues long. Looked up from germline, CDR1 is SGHVS and CDR2 is FNYEAQ. V lost 4 bases and J lost 4, with 6 bases in between. CDR3: CASSSRPDTQYF. The CDR3 coding sequence is TGTGCCAGCAGCTCCCGACCAGATACGCAGTATTTT.

This clonotype was detected ten times or more. The chain's CDR3 is CASSPRLAKTDTQYF. Here the CDR3 DNA reads TGTGCCAGCAGCCCTAGACTAGCGAAAACAGATACGCAGTATTTT. The chain uses TRBV2 and TRBJ2-3; 8 bases align to TRBD2. The CDR3 has 15 residues. CDR1 is SNHLY, CDR2 FYNNEI, per germline. V shed 6 bases, J shed 3 bases, and the junction held 8 bases outside the gene matches.

This clonotype was detected ten times or more. V gene TRBV7-2 combines with J gene TRBJ1-1, with D hard to call. The CDR3 totals 16 residues. Trimming removed 2 bases from V and 0 bases from J, with 13 bases in between. Germline lookup yields CDR1 SGHTA and CDR2 FQGNSA. DNA of the CDR3: TGTGCCAGCAGCTTATTCGGAGGAATCATGAACACTGAAGCTTTCTTT. Its translation is CASSLFGGIMNTEAFF.

The V and J genes are TRBV7-6 and TRBJ2-7; D is perhaps TRBD1 (5 bases). Germline CDR1 reads SGHVS; CDR2 reads FNYEAQ. The V end lost 6 bases, the J end lost 5 bases, and 11 bases lay between the germline ends. There are 12 residues in the CDR3. The CDR3 sequence is CASRGDSHEQYF. The DNA of the CDR3 is TGTGCCAGCAGAGGAGACAGCCACGAGCAGTACTTC.

As for this clonotype: A read error may be the cause here, since a much bigger clone is one base away. The V call is TRBV29-1, the J call TRBJ1-1; D unresolved. Trimming removed 4 bases at V and 7 bases at J, with 10 bases between. CDR1 SQVTM and CDR2 ANQGSEA come from the germline V gene. The CDR3 consists of 11 residues. CDR3 DNA: TGCAGCGTTGTACTTCGTAGTGAAGCTTTCTTT. Residues: CSVVLRSEAFF. The variable domain in full, completed from reference TRBV29-1 and TRBJ1-1, reads SAVISQKPSRDICQRGTSLTIQCQVDSQVTMMFWYRQQPGQSLTLIATANQGSEATYESGFVIDKFPISRPNLTFSTLTVSNMSPEDSSIYLCSVVLRSEAFFGQGTRLTVV.

This clonotype was seen a handful of times. CDR3 DNA: TGTGCCAGCAGCAGGAGTGCGGGCAGCGGCACCGGGGAGCTGTTTTTT. Translated: CASSRSAGSGTGELFF. The chain is built from TRBV7-9 and TRBJ2-2, with a weak D call TRBD2 (5 bases). With 5 bases removed from V and 4 bases from J, the gap between germline ends came to 17 bases. CDR1 and CDR2 from the germline V gene are SEHNR and FQNEAQ (reference sequence). The CDR3 spans 16 residues.

V usage is TRBV5-6 and J usage is TRBJ2-3, with TRBD2 matching 8 bases. V lost 4 bases, J lost 4 bases, and 8 bases stayed unmatched. This CDR3 has 15 amino acids. The germline V gene encodes CDR1 SGHDT and CDR2 YYEEEE. The CDR3 sequence: CASSETSVFPDTQYF. The DNA for the CDR3 is TGTGCCAGCAGCGAGACTAGCGTCTTTCCAGATACGCAGTATTTT. Full variable domain (outside the CDR3, taken from reference TRBV5-6 and TRBJ2-3): DAGVTQSPTHLIKTRGQQVTLRCSPKSGHDTVSWYQQALGQGPQFIFQYYEEEERQRGNFPDRFSGHQFPNYSSELNVNALLLGDSALYLCASSETSVFPDTQYFGPGTRLTVL.

This clonotype was seen at least ten times. CDR3 amino acids: CASSSVRVGLSTSGGRYADTQYF. The CDR3 nucleotides read TGTGCCAGCAGCTCAGTGCGAGTTGGACTATCCACTAGCGGGGGGAGGTATGCAGATACGCAGTATTTT. J is TRBJ2-3 and V is TRBV7-8; 12 nucleotides agree with TRBD2. Germline CDR1 SGHVS, CDR2 FQNEAQ. Trimming removed 4 bases from V and 4 bases from J; junction bases left unmatched: 27. The CDR3 contains 23 residues. The full variable domain, with the rest looked up from reference TRBV7-8 and TRBJ2-3, is GAGVSQSPRYKVAKRGQDVALRCDPISGHVSLFWYQQALGQGPEFLTYFQNEAQLDKSGLPSDRFFAERPEGSVSTLKIQRTQQEDSAVYLCASSSVRVGLSTSGGRYADTQYFGPGTRLTVL.

In the case of this clonotype: A read error may be the cause here, since a much bigger clone is one base away. The J gene is TRBJ2-7, the V gene TRBV27, with D perhaps matching TRBD1 (5 bases). Germline values: CDR1 MNHEY, CDR2 SMNVEV (reference sequence). This CDR3 has 13 amino acids. The CDR3, as DNA: TGTACCAGCAGTGAACAGGTGGACTACGAGCAGTACTTC. Its protein is CTSSEQVDYEQYF.

A note on this clonotype: A much larger clone differs by one base, so this may be a read error. The chain joins TRBV27 to TRBJ1-1; TRBD1 might be the D (5 bases). The CDR3 runs to 15 residues. CDR1 is MNHEY and CDR2 is SMNVEV in the germline V gene (reference sequence). DNA for the CDR3: TGTTCCAGCAGTCAGCGGGACGGAACAAACACTGAAGCTTTCTTT. It encodes CSSSQRDGTNTEAFF.